The next 32 T cell receptor beta chains were all read from a single sample in a study of T-cell memory formation after mild COVID-19. MiXCR, run by TCRdb on the 5' RACE reads, gives a single entry per CDR3 protein. This sample has more than 350,000 distinct CDR3 sequences, with roughly 21% found just once. The sample consisted of PBMCs or a T cell subset sorted from them (not recorded which). These receptors all come from an adult woman who had mild COVID-19 (a few samples of this study predate the infection). Cell type and time point are not known.

This clonotype was counted a few times. The chain uses TRBV6-5 and TRBJ1-2; D is unresolved. V was cut by 0 bases and J by 5 bases, with 16 bases left in between. Germline assignment: CDR1 MNHEY and CDR2 SVGAGI. The CDR3 runs to 16 residues. The CDR3 protein is CASSYSHVGGLYGYTF. Written as DNA, the CDR3 is TGTGCCAGCAGTTACTCCCACGTTGGCGGGTTGTATGGCTACACCTTC.

The chain joins TRBV27 to TRBJ2-5; 8 bases are shared with TRBD1. CDR1 and CDR2 from the germline V gene are MNHEY and SMNVEV (reference sequence). CDR3 length: 15 residues. The ends lost 3 bases at V and 5 bases at J; junction bases unmatched: 8. The CDR3 sequence: CASSFGQGAGETQYF. The CDR3 DNA reads TGTGCCAGCAGTTTTGGCCAGGGGGCTGGTGAGACCCAGTACTTC.

This clonotype showed up just a few times. One base away lies a much larger clone, so this may be a sequencing read error. The rearrangement links TRBV7-2 to TRBJ1-1; 9 nucleotides match TRBD1. CDR1 SGHTA and CDR2 FQGNSA come from the germline V gene. The V segment lost 4 bases and the J segment 4 bases; nucleotides outside the gene matches: 4. The CDR3 spans 14 residues. CDR3 nucleotides: TGTGCCAGCAGCTGGACAGGGGTGAGCACTGAAGCTTTCTTT. Its protein is CASSWTGVSTEAFF.

V is TRBV29-1 and J is TRBJ2-3; the D call may be TRBD1 or TRBD2 (5 bases each). V shed 8 bases and J shed 0 bases, with 15 bases lying between them. Per the germline V gene, CDR1 is SQVTM and CDR2 is ANQGSEA. The CDR3 consists of 14 residues. The CDR3 spells CSLEFGASTDTQYF. CDR3 DNA: TGCAGCTTGGAGTTCGGGGCTAGCACAGATACGCAGTATTTT.

This clonotype was seen just once. The V call is TRBV6-6, the J call TRBJ1-1; no firm D call. Trimming took 2 bases from V and 1 from J, leaving 8 bases between them. The CDR3 consists of 14 residues. Germline V lookup: CDR1 MNHNY, CDR2 SVGAGI (reference sequence). The CDR3 DNA reads TGTGCCAGCAGTTACCCAGAGGCGAACACTGAAGCTTTCTTT. Its protein product is CASSYPEANTEAFF.

The chain combines TRBV18 with TRBJ2-6; 7 bases are shared with TRBD1. With V trimmed by 5 bases and J by 0 bases, 4 bases remained unmatched. In germline, CDR1 is KGHSH, CDR2 LQKENI. This CDR3 has 16 amino acids. The CDR3 is CASSTGQLSGANVLTF. CDR3 DNA sequence: TGTGCCAGCTCAACGGGACAGCTCTCTGGGGCCAACGTCCTGACTTTC.

This chain uses TRBV30 with TRBJ2-3, with D possibly TRBD2 on 5 matching bases. The CDR3 spans 16 residues. V gave up 4 bases and J gave up 2 bases, with 19 bases separating them. CDR1 is GTSNPN and CDR2 is SVGIG in the germline V gene (reference sequence). The CDR3 region has the DNA TGTGCCTGGACCGTGGGCGCTAGCTATTACACAGATACGCAGTATTTT. Translating it yields CAWTVGASYYTDTQYF.

V is TRBV7-8 and J is TRBJ2-1; 8 bases line up with TRBD2. Losses at the gene ends were 0 bases for V and 2 bases for J; bases not matched to a gene: 15. There are 20 residues in the CDR3. Germline CDR1 reads SGHVS; CDR2 reads FQNEAQ. In DNA form, the CDR3 reads TGTGCCAGCAGCTTAGCACACCGACCGGGACTAGGGGAGGCCTACAATGAGCAGTTCTTC. Protein product: CASSLAHRPGLGEAYNEQFF.

There are a few counts of this clonotype. The chain couples TRBV19 to TRBJ1-5; D remains ambiguous. This CDR3 has 17 residues. With 5 bases removed from V and 6 bases from J, the gap between germline ends came to 23 bases. Germline-derived CDR1 and CDR2 are LNHDA and SQIVND (reference sequence). The CDR3 DNA reads TGTGCCAGTAGTTTAACGCATGGGTTTTTATTGATTCAGCCCCAGCATTTT. This codes for CASSLTHGFLLIQPQHF.

This clonotype was found a few times. The chain couples TRBV6-1 to TRBJ2-2; D unclear. The CDR3 has 16 residues. The V gene's germline CDR1 is MNHNS and CDR2 SASEGT. V was clipped by 4 bases and J by 0 bases, with 12 bases between them. The CDR3 region is CASSGFGGTNTGELFF. The CDR3 coding sequence is TGTGCCAGCAGTGGCTTCGGCGGCACGAACACCGGGGAGCTGTTTTTT.

This clonotype was counted at least ten times. This chain joins TRBV7-9 and TRBJ2-3; D is possibly TRBD2 (6 bases). The CDR3 is 17 residues long. Between the trimmed V and J ends, which lost 2 bases and 0 bases, there was a span of 15 bases. The V gene's germline CDR1 is SEHNR and CDR2 FQNEAQ (reference sequence). In DNA form, the CDR3 reads TGTGCCAGCAGCTTAATCGGTGGGGCGGGAAGCACAGATACGCAGTATTTT. Translated, it gives CASSLIGGAGSTDTQYF.

This clonotype has a handful of counts. The rearrangement joins TRBV12-5 to TRBJ2-1; TRBD2 matches 9 bases. Germline trimming cut 2 bases from V and 0 bases from J; bases unmatched to any gene: 5. Germline V gene lookup returns CDR1 LGHNT and CDR2 FRNRAP. This CDR3 spans 17 amino acids. The CDR3 here is CASGLILSGSSYNEQFF. CDR3 sequence (DNA): TGTGCTAGTGGTTTGATCCTTAGCGGGAGCTCCTACAATGAGCAGTTCTTC.

This clonotype was counted only a few times. CDR3 sequence: CASSVQVGAETQYF. The CDR3 bases are TGTGCCAGCAGCGTACAGGTCGGCGCGGAGACCCAGTACTTC. V usage is TRBV9 and J usage is TRBJ2-5; D is ambiguous. The germline V and J ends were trimmed by 1 base and 5 bases, with 12 bases remaining between them. The germline gives CDR1 SGDLS, CDR2 YYNGEE. The CDR3 sequence is 14 residues long.

DNA of the CDR3: TGTGCCAGCAGCACCACTAATTGGCCCGCAGATACGCAGTATTTT. It yields the protein CASSTTNWPADTQYF. The V and J genes are TRBV7-2 and TRBJ2-3; D gene ambiguous. The CDR3 runs 15 residues. Per germline, CDR1 SGHTA and CDR2 FQGNSA. Trimming cost V 5 bases and J 4 bases, with 16 bases left between them.

This clonotype has only a few counts. This chain uses TRBV7-2 with TRBJ2-1; D ambiguous. V lost 2 bases to trimming and J lost 8 bases, with 10 bases between them. The CDR3 has 13 amino acids. Germline lookup yields CDR1 SGHTA and CDR2 FQGNSA. The CDR3 loop reads CASSLFPLYEQFF. In nucleotides, the CDR3 is TGTGCCAGCAGCTTATTCCCCCTCTATGAGCAGTTCTTC. The full variable domain, rest sourced from reference TRBV7-2 and TRBJ2-1, is GAGVSQSPSNKVTEKGKDVELRCDPISGHTALYWYRQSLGQGLEFLIYFQGNSAPDKSGLPSDRFSAERTGGSVSTLTIQRTQQEDSAVYLCASSLFPLYEQFFGPGTRLTVL.

In its sample, this clonotype was seen many times. V is TRBV7-3 and J is TRBJ2-5; D is unclear. Germline V gene lookup returns CDR1 SGHTA and CDR2 FQGTGA. The CDR3 is made up of 15 amino acids. The V gene lost 5 bases and the J gene lost 3 bases, with 16 bases spanning the gap. The CDR3 DNA reads as TGTGCCAGCAGCCCGGACCCGTACAGTAAAGAGACCCAGTACTTC. Its translation: CASSPDPYSKETQYF.

This chain uses TRBV4-3 with TRBJ2-1, with 7 bases identical to TRBD1. Germline V lookup: CDR1 LGHNA, CDR2 YSLEER. The CDR3 extends over 15 amino acids. The V gene end was trimmed by 0 bases and the J gene end by 10 bases; junction bases not matched to a gene: 9. In DNA, the CDR3 is TGCGCCAGCAGCCAAGATCCAGGGACAGTTCGGGAGCAGTTCTTC. Protein sequence: CASSQDPGTVREQFF.

The genes are TRBV30 and TRBJ2-7, with D unclear. Germline V gene data show CDR1 as GTSNPN and CDR2 as SVGIG (reference sequence). CDR3 length: 14 amino acids. V was clipped by 0 bases and J by 4 bases, with 13 bases between them. This chain's CDR3 is CAWSVRQTSYEQYF. In DNA form, the CDR3 reads TGTGCCTGGAGTGTACGGCAGACGTCTTACGAGCAGTACTTC.

This clonotype was seen a few times. This chain's CDR3 is CASSFQDNEQFF. The CDR3 DNA follows: TGTGCCAGCAGCTTCCAGGACAATGAGCAGTTCTTC. The rearrangement links TRBV11-3 to TRBJ2-1; D not certain. This CDR3 contains 12 residues. Germline V gene sequence: CDR1 SGHNT, CDR2 YENEEA. The V end was cut by 3 bases, the J end by 5 bases, with 5 bases between.

The chain links TRBV3-1 to TRBJ2-7, with 10 positions matching TRBD2. Germline loops: CDR1 LGHDT, CDR2 YNNKEL (reference sequence). With V trimmed by 4 bases and J by 0 bases, 6 bases remained unmatched. The CDR3 covers 16 residues. The CDR3 spells CASSRGLADSSYEQYF. In DNA form, the CDR3 reads TGTGCCAGCAGCCGTGGACTAGCGGACTCCTCCTACGAGCAGTACTTC.

This clonotype occurred a few times. The chain links TRBV6-1 to TRBJ1-1, with D uncertain. Trimming took 2 bases from V and 0 from J, leaving 10 bases between them. CDR3 length: 15 residues. Germline V gene sequence: CDR1 MNHNS, CDR2 SASEGT. CDR3 DNA: TGTGCCAGCAGTGAATTTGGTGCCATGAACACTGAAGCTTTCTTT. It codes for CASSEFGAMNTEAFF.

CDR3 amino acids: CASSPGGSGLRAKNIQYF. Written as DNA, the CDR3 is TGCGCCAGCAGCCCAGGAGGTTCGGGACTGAGGGCCAAAAACATTCAGTACTTC. This rearrangement joins TRBV5-1 to TRBJ2-4; perhaps TRBD2 as D (6 bases). In germline, CDR1 is SGHRS, CDR2 YFSETQ. This CDR3 is 18 amino acids long. V was clipped by 4 bases and J by 1 base, with 21 bases between them.

There are many counts of this clonotype. The V call is TRBV4-2, the J call TRBJ1-1; maybe TRBD1 (5 bases). CDR3 length: 13 amino acids. CDR1 and CDR2 from the germline V gene are LGHNA and YNFKEQ. The V end lost 4 bases, the J end lost 1 base, and 7 bases lay between the germline ends. CDR3 in DNA: TGTGCCAGCAGCCCGGGGGGGAACACTGAAGCTTTCTTT. Encoded protein: CASSPGGNTEAFF.

The V call is TRBV27, the J call TRBJ1-2; the match to TRBD1 covers 9 bases. Germline CDR1 and CDR2: MNHEY and SMNVEV (reference sequence). This CDR3 is 15 amino acids long. With 5 bases clipped from V and 2 bases from J, the junction kept 6 bases outside the gene matches. The DNA of the CDR3 is TGTGCCAGCAGTCCCCGGGACAGGGTAAACTATGGCTACACCTTC. This sequence encodes CASSPRDRVNYGYTF.

This clonotype was observed a few times. This sequence joins TRBV20-1 and TRBJ2-1; D call uncertain. Deletions cut 3 bases from V and 0 bases from J, with 9 bases between. The germline V gene encodes CDR1 DFQATT and CDR2 SNEGSKA (reference sequence). CDR3 length: 14 amino acids. CDR3 region: CSASRRSSYNEQFF. In DNA form, the CDR3 reads TGCAGTGCTAGTCGTCGGAGCTCCTACAATGAGCAGTTCTTC.

This clonotype turned up a few times. The V and J genes are TRBV29-1 and TRBJ2-7; D assignment may be TRBD1 or TRBD2 (6 bases each). This CDR3 has 14 residues. Germline lookup yields CDR1 SQVTM and CDR2 ANQGSEA. Trimming removed 1 base from V and 0 bases from J, with 10 bases in between. The chain's CDR3 is CSVEVGGRSYEQYF. Here the CDR3 DNA reads TGCAGCGTTGAAGTTGGGGGGCGCTCCTACGAGCAGTACTTC.

This clonotype was seen many times. CDR3 protein: CASSIPASGRGVDEQFF. CDR3 sequence (DNA): TGTGCCAGTAGTATTCCGGCTAGCGGGAGGGGAGTAGATGAGCAGTTCTTC. The genes are TRBV19 and TRBJ2-1; TRBD2 matches at 12 bases. Trimming at V came to 3 bases and at J to 8 bases, leaving 11 bases not matched to a gene. In germline, CDR1 is LNHDA, CDR2 SQIVND (reference sequence). CDR3 length: 17 residues.

This clonotype was seen only a few times. V gene TRBV6-1 combines with J gene TRBJ1-2; D is possibly TRBD1 (5 bases). V shed 8 bases and J shed 3 bases, with 16 bases lying between them. CDR3 length: 14 amino acids. Germline assignment: CDR1 MNHNS and CDR2 SASEGT. CDR3 sequence (DNA): TGTGCCAGCGGTTCCCCGGGGGGAGACTATGGCTACACCTTC. Encoded protein: CASGSPGGDYGYTF.

The CDR3 DNA reads as TGTGCCAGCAGAGACGAACAGGGTGGAGGCTACACCTTC. Its translation is CASRDEQGGGYTF. V gene TRBV6-5 combines with J gene TRBJ1-2; possible D gene TRBD1, 6 bases. Germline V gene sequence: CDR1 MNHEY, CDR2 SVGAGI. Trimming took off 6 bases at V and 8 bases at J, with 16 bases between the two ends. The CDR3 has 13 residues.

This clonotype occurred once. The chain combines TRBV7-8 with TRBJ1-1; 8 nucleotides line up with TRBD1. This CDR3 has 15 amino acids. CDR1 is SGHVS, CDR2 FQNEAQ, per germline. The ends lost 1 base at V and 5 bases at J; junction bases unmatched: 6. The CDR3 sequence: CASSLDVRGRTEAFF. CDR3 coding DNA: TGTGCCAGCAGCTTAGATGTCAGGGGGCGAACTGAAGCTTTCTTT.

This chain connects TRBV7-8 to TRBJ1-5; tentatively, D is TRBD1 (6 bases). V shed 5 bases and J shed 3 bases, with 11 bases lying between them. Germline V CDR1 and CDR2: SGHVS, FQNEAQ. The CDR3 contains 14 residues. The DNA for the CDR3 is TGTGCCAGCAGCCCCCACAGGGACAATCAGCCCCAGCATTTT. It codes for CASSPHRDNQPQHF.

CDR3 protein: CASSQASGHQETQYF. The CDR3 nucleotides are TGCGCCAGCAGCCAAGCCAGCGGCCACCAAGAGACCCAGTACTTC. The chain combines TRBV4-3 with TRBJ2-5; the D gene is possibly TRBD2 (5 bases). Germline V lookup: CDR1 LGHNA, CDR2 YSLEER. Deletions cut 1 base from V and 0 bases from J, with 9 bases between. The CDR3 loop spans 15 amino acids.